This passage covers 22 T cell receptor beta chains from one sample sequenced in a study of cytomegalovirus exposure and HLA in healthy donors. Measured with immunoSEQ multiplex PCR; TCRdb has only the in-frame clones, and not every one. The data contain a few hundred thousand clones, roughly 84% of them singletons. The sequenced sample consisted of PBMCs. The receptors were sampled from a man aged 18 to 29 in good health and CMV-seropositive.

In DNA form, the CDR3 reads TGTGCCAGCAGTGTCAGCCAGCACGAGCAGTACTTC. Its protein is CASSVSQHEQYF. The chain carries TRBV2 and TRBJ2-7; D is uncertain. V gave up 4 bases and J gave up 5 bases, with 9 bases separating them. The CDR3 has 12 residues. Germline values: CDR1 SNHLY, CDR2 FYNNEI.

V is TRBV29-1 and J is TRBJ2-7; D might be TRBD2 (5 bases). CDR3 length equals 14 residues. The V gene's germline CDR1 is SQVTM and CDR2 ANQGSEA. V gave up 1 base and J gave up 6 bases, with 16 bases separating them. The CDR3 region has the DNA TGCAGCGTTGAAGTCGGACTGGGGTTCGGCGAGCAGTACTTC. Its translation is CSVEVGLGFGEQYF.

The rearrangement links TRBV2 to TRBJ1-3; D unclear. Trimming left V 11 bases short and J 3 bases short, with 11 bases between. The CDR3 is 12 amino acids. Germline CDR1 reads SNHLY; CDR2 reads FYNNEI. The CDR3: CAGQRVGNTIYF. Here the CDR3 DNA reads TGTGCCGGCCAAAGGGTTGGAAACACCATATATTTT.

This clone turned up a few times. This chain connects TRBV5-1 to TRBJ2-3; D not certain. CDR3 size: 15 residues. Germline CDR1 reads SGHRS; CDR2 reads YFSETQ. Trimming stripped 0 bases from V and 4 bases from J, with 12 bases between. CDR3 DNA: TGCGCCAGCAGCTTGGTTAGCCCAGGAGCAGATACGCAGTATTTT. This translates into CASSLVSPGADTQYF. The whole variable domain, remainder taken from reference TRBV5-1 and TRBJ2-3, is KAGVTQTPRYLIKTRGQQVTLSCSPISGHRSVSWYQQTPGQGLQFLFEYFSETQRNKGNFPGRFSGRQFSNSRSEMNVSTLELGDSALYLCASSLVSPGADTQYFGPGTRLTVL.

V is TRBV7-2 and J is TRBJ2-7; D unresolved. Germline values: CDR1 SGHTA, CDR2 FQGNSA. V dropped 2 bases and J dropped 5 bases, with 4 bases sitting between them. The CDR3 has 11 residues. CDR3 in amino acids: CASSLLDEQYF. The CDR3 nucleotides are TGTGCCAGCAGCTTATTGGACGAGCAGTACTTC.

The genes are TRBV7-9 and TRBJ2-1; no firm D call. Germline loops: CDR1 SEHNR, CDR2 FQNEAQ (reference sequence). This CDR3 has 14 residues. The V end was cut by 6 bases, the J end by 0 bases, with 9 bases between. The CDR3 reads CASRDGLSYNEQFF. The DNA of the CDR3 is TGTGCCAGCAGGGACGGGCTCTCCTACAATGAGCAGTTCTTC.

CDR3 in amino acids: CASTPTSGVPQGYTF. CDR3 nucleotides: TGTGCCAGCACCCCGACGTCCGGGGTCCCTCAGGGCTACACCTTC. This chain uses TRBV9 with TRBJ1-2, with D uncertain. Germline CDR1 SGDLS, CDR2 YYNGEE. The CDR3 has 15 residues. V dropped 6 bases and J dropped 8 bases, with 23 bases sitting between them.

CDR3 nucleotide sequence: TGTGCCAGCTCACCCCCGGTGAGTGAGCAGTTCTTC. Protein sequence: CASSPPVSEQFF. This chain joins TRBV18 and TRBJ2-1; D is unresolved. V gave up 3 bases and J gave up 9 bases, with 9 bases separating them. This CDR3 region has 12 residues. Per the germline V gene, CDR1 is KGHSH and CDR2 is LQKENI.

The J gene is TRBJ1-5, the V gene TRBV10-3, with 9 bases lining up with TRBD1. Germline CDR1 ENHRY, CDR2 SYGVKD. Unmatched junction bases numbered 3, after V lost 3 bases and J lost 3 bases. The CDR3 extends over 15 amino acids. CDR3 protein: CAISEGTGNNQPQHF. The CDR3 region has the DNA TGTGCCATCAGTGAAGGGACAGGGAACAATCAGCCCCAGCATTTT.

This clone was found a few times. V and J are TRBV30 and TRBJ1-1; possible D gene TRBD1, 6 bases. Trimming took 0 bases from V and 11 from J, leaving 22 bases between them. There are 15 residues in the CDR3. Germline-derived CDR1 and CDR2 are GTSNPN and SVGIG (reference sequence). The CDR3 nucleotides read TGTGCCTGGAGTGTACTTAAGGGGGAATACGAATTGGCTTTCTTT. It encodes CAWSVLKGEYELAFF.

The V call is TRBV11-2, the J call TRBJ1-1; no clear D gene. The CDR3 is 16 amino acids. The V end was cut by 5 bases, the J end by 5 bases, with 21 bases between. Germline CDR1 SGHAT, CDR2 FQNNGV. CDR3: CASSPTRPRQWTEAFF. DNA of the CDR3: TGTGCCAGCAGCCCGACTCGGCCCCGGCAGTGGACTGAAGCTTTCTTT. Full variable domain (outside the CDR3, taken from reference TRBV11-2 and TRBJ1-1): EAGVAQSPRYKIIEKRQSVAFWCNPISGHATLYWYQQILGQGPKLLIQFQNNGVVDDSQLPKDRFSAERLKGVDSTLKIQPAKLEDSAVYLCASSPTRPRQWTEAFFGQGTRLTVV.

This clone has more than one count but fewer than ten. The chain uses TRBV28 and TRBJ2-5, with a weak D call TRBD1 (6 bases). Deletions cut 5 bases from V and 4 bases from J, with 8 bases between. The CDR3 totals 12 residues. Germline CDR1 is MDHEN and CDR2 is SYDVKM. CDR3 DNA sequence: TGTGCCAGCAGTAGGGGGAGAGAGACCCAGTACTTC. Translation gives CASSRGRETQYF. Together with reference TRBV28 and TRBJ2-5, the CDR3 gives the full variable domain: DVKVTQSSRYLVKRTGEKVFLECVQDMDHENMFWYRQDPGLGLRLIYFSYDVKMKEKGDIPEGYSVSREKKERFSLILESASTNQTSMYLCASSRGRETQYFGPGTRLLVL.

This chain connects TRBV5-1 to TRBJ1-3; tentative D call: TRBD1 (5 bases). This CDR3 has 15 residues. The V and J ends lost 0 bases and 3 bases respectively, with 10 bases between them. Germline V lookup: CDR1 SGHRS, CDR2 YFSETQ. CDR3 bases: TGCGCCAGCAGCTTGGAAGGGGTAGTTGGAAACACCATATATTTT. The encoded protein is CASSLEGVVGNTIYF.

The chain recombines TRBV6-5 with TRBJ1-2; D possibly corresponds to TRBD1 (6 bases). Per the germline V gene, CDR1 is MNHEY and CDR2 is SVGAGI. V was cut by 5 bases and J by 7 bases, with 17 bases left in between. There are 14 residues in the CDR3. In DNA form, the CDR3 reads TGTGCCAGCAGTCCCGGACAGACCTCGGGTGGCTACACCTTC. This encodes CASSPGQTSGGYTF.

This chain joins TRBV7-2 and TRBJ2-3, with no clear D. Germline values: CDR1 SGHTA, CDR2 FQGNSA. This CDR3 spans 12 amino acids. Trimming took 3 bases from V and 1 from J, leaving 2 bases between them. CDR3 DNA: TGTGCCAGCAGCTTCCGCACAGATACGCAGTATTTT. It is translated as CASSFRTDTQYF.

This chain joins TRBV5-1 and TRBJ1-4; 8 positions agree with TRBD1. V was pared by 4 bases and J by 4 bases, with 12 bases of the junction left unmatched. Per the germline V gene, CDR1 is SGHRS and CDR2 is YFSETQ. This CDR3 is built from 17 residues. CDR3 residues: CASSQNPTGASNEKLFF. The CDR3 DNA reads as TGCGCCAGCAGCCAAAACCCGACAGGGGCCAGTAATGAAAAACTGTTTTTT.

The chain recombines TRBV27 with TRBJ1-2; D is undetermined. The CDR3 contains 16 residues. CDR1 is MNHEY and CDR2 is SMNVEV in the germline V gene (reference sequence). The ends were cut back, 4 bases at V and 4 bases at J, with 19 bases in the middle. The CDR3 region is CASSSADLRAPYGYTF. CDR3 DNA: TGTGCCAGCAGTTCCGCGGACCTTCGGGCGCCCTATGGCTACACCTTC.

The chain recombines TRBV30 with TRBJ2-3, with D unresolved. V lost 0 bases and J 5 bases, leaving 6 bases between the germline ends. The CDR3 loop spans 12 amino acids. The germline CDR1 and CDR2 sequences are GTSNPN and SVGIG (reference sequence). In DNA, the CDR3 is TGTGCCTGGAGTGTACAAGTAGATACGCAGTATTTT. Translated: CAWSVQVDTQYF.

The rearrangement links TRBV30 to TRBJ1-5; D is possibly TRBD1 (5 bases). V was clipped by 0 bases and J by 6 bases, with 12 bases between them. CDR3 size: 14 residues. CDR1 GTSNPN and CDR2 SVGIG come from the germline V gene (reference sequence). This chain's CDR3 is CAWSVGGAAQPQHF. The DNA for the CDR3 is TGTGCCTGGAGTGTAGGAGGGGCGGCTCAGCCCCAGCATTTT.

The CDR3 DNA reads as TGTGCCAGCGTCCCGGGGCGGTGGGGAACTGAAGCTTTCTTT. Protein sequence: CASVPGRWGTEAFF. The rearrangement joins TRBV5-6 to TRBJ1-1, with D perhaps matching TRBD1 (5 bases). This CDR3 spans 14 amino acids. Germline-derived CDR1 and CDR2 are SGHDT and YYEEEE. Between the trimmed V and J ends, which lost 7 bases and 5 bases, there was a span of 18 bases.

This clone has only a few counts. Here the CDR3 DNA reads TGTGCCATCAGTGGGCGGGCCCTTAACACCGGGGAGCTGTTTTTT. Amino acids: CAISGRALNTGELFF. This rearrangement joins TRBV10-3 to TRBJ2-2, with a weak D call TRBD2 (5 bases). From germline, CDR1 is ENHRY and CDR2 SYGVKD. The CDR3 contains 15 residues. With 4 bases removed from V and 2 bases from J, the gap between germline ends came to 11 bases.

Only one count was recorded for this clone. The gene calls are TRBV5-6 and TRBJ2-5; the D gene is possibly TRBD2 (6 bases). This CDR3 comprises 13 residues. The ends were cut back, 1 base at V and 2 bases at J, with 6 bases in the middle. CDR1 is SGHDT, CDR2 YYEEEE, per germline. Here the CDR3 reads CASSLRGQETQYF. For the CDR3, the DNA is TGTGCCAGCAGCTTGCGGGGGCAAGAGACCCAGTACTTC.